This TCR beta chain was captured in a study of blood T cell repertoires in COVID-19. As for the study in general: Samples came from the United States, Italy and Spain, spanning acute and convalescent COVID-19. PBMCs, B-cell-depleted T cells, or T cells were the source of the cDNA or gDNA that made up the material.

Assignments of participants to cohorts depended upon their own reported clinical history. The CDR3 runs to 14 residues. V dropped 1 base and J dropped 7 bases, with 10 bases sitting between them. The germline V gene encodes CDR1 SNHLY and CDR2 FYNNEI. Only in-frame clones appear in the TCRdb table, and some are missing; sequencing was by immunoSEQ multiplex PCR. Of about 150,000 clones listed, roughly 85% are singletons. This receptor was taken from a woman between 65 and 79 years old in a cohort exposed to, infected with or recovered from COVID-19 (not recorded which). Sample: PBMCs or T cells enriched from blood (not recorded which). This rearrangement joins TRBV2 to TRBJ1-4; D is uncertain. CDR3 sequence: CASSEVGVGEKLFF. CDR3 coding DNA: TGTGCCAGCAGTGAAGTGGGAGTTGGTGAAAAACTGTTTTTT.